This T cell receptor (beta chain) comes out of a study of cytomegalovirus exposure and HLA in healthy donors. Study observations and caveats: A cluster of highly shared sequence variants was likely a sequencing artifact. Most of the CMV-associated TCR beta chains (in a later analysis) appeared to be HLA-restricted. According to an earlier analysis, most TCR beta V segments yielded productive rearrangements about 90% or about 30% of the time.

Concerning this clone: Its specificity is not known.

13 Jbeta primers and 60 Vbeta primers were used for the PCR. Sequenced by immunoSEQ multiplex PCR; TCRdb stores in-frame clones only, minus some. The top ten hold 4.4% of the sample, which has 150,000 to 250,000 clones, around 80% seen once. While unrecorded immune exposures were likely, the donors were nominally healthy when sampled. The sequence was collected from a woman aged 25-40 years in good health and CMV-seropositive. The sample taken for sequencing was PBMCs.

CDR3 region: CASSIPTPYEQYF. The CDR3 DNA follows: TGTGCCAGTAGTATCCCTACCCCCTACGAGCAGTACTTC. V usage is TRBV19 and J usage is TRBJ2-7; D remains unclear. This CDR3 region has 13 residues. From germline, CDR1 is LNHDA and CDR2 SQIVND (reference sequence). Trimming shortened V by 3 bases and J by 2 bases, and 8 bases separated the two germline ends.